These 17 T cell receptor beta chains came from one sample sequenced in a study of blood T cell repertoires in COVID-19. Some clones are missing from TCRdb's copy, which holds only in-frame ones; the method was immunoSEQ multiplex PCR. The sample consists of 350,000 to 450,000 clones, 89% of them appearing once. Input material: peripheral blood. Receptors originate from a woman in her forties with COVID-19, enrolled during active disease.

This clone is a singleton in its sample. The V and J genes are TRBV5-4 and TRBJ2-5; possible D gene TRBD2, 6 bases. Deletions cut 4 bases from V and 1 base from J, with 17 bases between. This CDR3 region has 16 residues. CDR1 SGHNT and CDR2 YYREEE come from the germline V gene (reference sequence). CDR3 in amino acids: CASSPRNAGTQETQYF. CDR3 in DNA: TGTGCCAGCAGCCCTCGGAATGCGGGGACCCAAGAGACCCAGTACTTC.

V is TRBV13 and J is TRBJ2-7; 7 nucleotides match TRBD2. Trimming took 0 bases from V and 4 from J; bases not matched to a gene: 9. The CDR3 spans 16 residues. Germline lookup yields CDR1 PRHDT and CDR2 FYEKMQ (reference sequence). Here the CDR3 DNA reads TGTGCCAGCAGCTTAGGCCTGGGGGGGTCCCTGTACGAGCAGTACTTC. It translates to CASSLGLGGSLYEQYF.

CDR3 nucleotides: TGCGCCAGCAGGCTCGGACTAGCGGGAGGATCCTACAATGAGCAGTTCTTC. It translates to CASRLGLAGGSYNEQFF. The chain recombines TRBV5-1 with TRBJ2-1; 14 positions match TRBD2. CDR1 is SGHRS, CDR2 YFSETQ, per germline. With V trimmed by 5 bases and J by 1 base, 5 bases remained unmatched. This CDR3 comprises 17 residues.

The chain couples TRBV7-9 to TRBJ2-2, with 7 bases that match TRBD2. Per the germline V gene, CDR1 is SEHNR and CDR2 is FQNEAQ (reference sequence). V dropped 2 bases and J dropped 4; count of bases not matched to a gene: 4. The length of the CDR3 is 15 residues. The CDR3 loop reads CASSLREGPTGELFF. CDR3 bases: TGTGCCAGCAGCTTAAGGGAGGGCCCCACCGGGGAGCTGTTTTTT. Drawing the rest from reference TRBV7-9 and TRBJ2-2, the complete variable domain is DTGVSQNPRHKITKRGQNVTFRCDPISEHNRLYWYRQTLGQGPEFLTYFQNEAQLEKSRLLSDRFSAERPKGSFSTLEIQRTEQGDSAMYLCASSLREGPTGELFFGEGSRLTVL.

This chain links TRBV18 with TRBJ2-2, with 8 bases aligning to TRBD1. V was clipped by 3 bases and J by 1 base; unmatched bases: 1. CDR1 is KGHSH, CDR2 LQKENI, per germline. This CDR3 is built from 15 residues. The CDR3 bases are TGTGCCAGCTCACCGGGACAGGTGAACACCGGGGAGCTGTTTTTT. Translation gives CASSPGQVNTGELFF.

The chain employs TRBV12-5 and TRBJ2-1, with D perhaps TRBD2 (5 bases). The V end was cut by 6 bases, the J end by 8 bases, with 20 bases between. Germline V gene lookup returns CDR1 LGHNT and CDR2 FRNRAP. The CDR3 consists of 15 residues. The CDR3 nucleotides read TGTGCTAGTGGCCCCTGGACGGGATCTCCAGATGAGCAGTTCTTC. As protein: CASGPWTGSPDEQFF.

The J gene is TRBJ2-5, the V gene TRBV18; 9 positions agree with TRBD1. With 0 bases clipped from V and 5 bases from J, the junction kept 7 bases outside the gene matches. CDR3 length: 16 residues. Germline values: CDR1 KGHSH, CDR2 LQKENI. The CDR3 spells CASSPPTGGYKETQYF. The CDR3 DNA sequence: TGTGCCAGCTCACCACCAACAGGGGGCTACAAGGAGACCCAGTACTTC. The full variable domain, in which reference TRBV18 and TRBJ2-5 provide the parts outside the CDR3, is NAGVMQNPRHLVRRRGQEARLRCSPMKGHSHVYWYRQLPEEGLKFMVYLQKENIIDESGMPKERFSAEFPKEGPSILRIQQVVRGDSAAYFCASSPPTGGYKETQYFGPGTRLLVL.

The chain links TRBV19 to TRBJ1-2; 8 bases align to TRBD1. The length of the CDR3 is 16 residues. Germline CDR1 LNHDA, CDR2 SQIVND (reference sequence). V lost 2 bases, J lost 5 bases, and 10 bases stayed unmatched. This CDR3 reads CASSIPTDRGKYGYTF. The CDR3 coding sequence is TGTGCCAGTAGTATACCTACCGACAGGGGTAAATATGGCTACACCTTC.

The genes are TRBV12-5 and TRBJ2-1; no clear D gene. V was trimmed by 1 base and J by 0 bases, leaving 7 bases between them. The CDR3 is 15 amino acids. Germline V CDR1 and CDR2: LGHNT, FRNRAP. DNA for the CDR3: TGTGCTAGTGGTTTGGGCGAGAGCTCCTACAATGAGCAGTTCTTC. Protein sequence: CASGLGESSYNEQFF.

The rearrangement joins TRBV18 to TRBJ2-3; TRBD2 matches 10 bases. Germline V gives CDR1 KGHSH, CDR2 LQKENI. V dropped 2 bases and J dropped 7; count of bases not matched to a gene: 6. This CDR3 region has 15 residues. DNA for the CDR3: TGTGCCAGCTCACCATCAAGCGGGGGGGGTCATACGCAGTATTTT. Its translation is CASSPSSGGGHTQYF.

The V and J genes are TRBV24-1 and TRBJ2-7; 8 bases are shared with TRBD1. The CDR3 runs to 13 residues. Germline V CDR1 and CDR2: KGHDR, SFDVKD. Losses at the gene ends were 4 bases for V and 7 bases for J; bases not matched to a gene: 5. CDR3 DNA: TGTGCCACCAGTGACCAGGGGGCGCGGGAGCAGTACTTC. Protein sequence: CATSDQGAREQYF.

The V and J genes are TRBV18 and TRBJ2-5, with D tentatively TRBD2 (6 bases). Trimming left V 2 bases short and J 4 bases short, with 8 bases between. The CDR3 is made up of 13 amino acids. Germline V gene lookup returns CDR1 KGHSH and CDR2 LQKENI. The CDR3 coding sequence is TGTGCCAGCTCACCATTAGCGGCAGAGACCCAGTACTTC. This gives the protein CASSPLAAETQYF.

This sequence joins TRBV5-1 and TRBJ2-7, with TRBD2 identical over 9 bases. CDR1 and CDR2 (germline): SGHRS, YFSETQ. The CDR3 totals 15 residues. V lost 5 bases, J lost 0 bases, and 6 bases stayed unmatched. Here the CDR3 reads CASRPTSGLSYEQYF. CDR3 nucleotides: TGCGCCAGCAGACCTACTAGCGGGCTCTCCTACGAGCAGTACTTC.

The chain joins TRBV5-1 to TRBJ2-1; 8 bases line up with TRBD1. CDR1 SGHRS and CDR2 YFSETQ come from the germline V gene. The CDR3 is 14 residues long. The junction had 3 bases not matched to a gene; V was cut back by 6 bases and J by 1 base. This CDR3 is CASTTGESYNEQFF. The CDR3 coding sequence is TGCGCCAGCACGACAGGGGAATCCTACAATGAGCAGTTCTTC.

This clone appeared a single time. Other nucleotide sequences in the sample specify the same CDR3. The chain recombines TRBV25-1 with TRBJ1-5; D possibly corresponds to TRBD1 (5 bases). The CDR3 is 14 residues long. Trimming took 6 bases from V and 4 from J, leaving 13 bases between them. Germline V gene sequence: CDR1 MGHDK, CDR2 SYGVNS. CDR3 nucleotide sequence: TGTGCCAGCAGCGGGACGGGGGGAAATCAGCCCCAGCATTTT. Translation gives CASSGTGGNQPQHF.

The rearrangement uses TRBV4-3 and TRBJ2-2; D gene ambiguous. The length of the CDR3 is 15 residues. Per germline, CDR1 LGHNA and CDR2 YSLEER. Trimming removed 1 base at V and 1 base at J, with 7 bases between. The CDR3 loop is CASSQVSENTGELFF. Written as DNA, the CDR3 is TGCGCCAGCAGCCAAGTCTCAGAGAACACCGGGGAGCTGTTTTTT.

V is TRBV19 and J is TRBJ1-4; perhaps TRBD1 as D (5 bases). The V gene lost 3 bases and the J gene lost 6 bases, with 11 bases spanning the gap. Germline V gene data show CDR1 as LNHDA and CDR2 as SQIVND (reference sequence). The CDR3 is made up of 14 amino acids. This CDR3 reads CASSMWGDDEKLFF. In DNA, the CDR3 is TGTGCCAGTAGTATGTGGGGGGACGATGAAAAACTGTTTTTT.